These 5 T cell receptor beta chains were sequenced from one sample in a study of T-cell reconstitution after alpha-beta-depleted transplantation in children. TCRbeta library preparation incorporated unique molecular identifiers. TCRdb recomputed calls from the PCR reads with MiXCR, one row per CDR3 protein. The sample holds roughly 100,000 distinct CDR3 sequences, 7% to 8% seen once. Here the sequenced sample was PBMCs, taken before TCRalphabeta/CD19-depleted stem cell transplant. These receptors all stem from a boy aged 2 to 10 with acute lymphoblastic leukemia, due to receive a stem cell transplant.

The chain combines TRBV5-1 with TRBJ1-2; D is possibly TRBD1 (5 bases). Trimming removed 3 bases at V and 10 bases at J, with 10 bases between. Germline assignment: CDR1 SGHRS and CDR2 YFSETQ. The CDR3 runs 11 residues. CDR3 protein: CASSSDSYYTF. The CDR3 nucleotides read TGCGCCAGCAGCTCAGACAGCTACTACACCTTC.

This clonotype was recorded many times. In DNA, the CDR3 is TGCGCCAGCAGCTTCGGGACAGGGGCTGGGGCCAACGTCCTGACTTTC. Residues: CASSFGTGAGANVLTF. The chain uses TRBV5-1 and TRBJ2-6; 10 nucleotides match TRBD1. V was pared by 2 bases and J by 2 bases, with 1 base of the junction left unmatched. Germline CDR1 reads SGHRS; CDR2 reads YFSETQ. This CDR3 has 16 residues.

This clonotype was counted many times. The CDR3 nucleotides read TGCGCCAGCAGTGAGTCCGCCAGGGAGGGCTACACCTTC. This gives the protein CASSESAREGYTF. The chain has TRBV10-2 and TRBJ1-2, with a weak D call TRBD1 (5 bases). This CDR3 is built from 13 residues. V was cut by 0 bases and J by 8 bases, with 10 bases left in between. Per the germline V gene, CDR1 is WSHSY and CDR2 is SAAADI.

The V call is TRBV28, the J call TRBJ2-7; D is ambiguous. V dropped 5 bases and J dropped 2 bases, with 7 bases sitting between them. There are 12 residues in the CDR3. Looked up from germline, CDR1 is MDHEN and CDR2 is SYDVKM. The CDR3 reads CASSTTTYEQYF. The CDR3, as DNA: TGTGCCAGCAGTACGACGACCTACGAGCAGTACTTC.

This clonotype was detected a few times. The chain employs TRBV9 and TRBJ2-1; D gene uncertain. Looked up from germline, CDR1 is SGDLS and CDR2 is YYNGEE. The V and J ends lost 3 bases and 11 bases respectively, with 9 bases between them. CDR3 length: 11 amino acids. The CDR3 loop is CASSASIQQFF. The CDR3 coding sequence is TGTGCCAGCAGCGCTAGTATACAGCAGTTCTTC.